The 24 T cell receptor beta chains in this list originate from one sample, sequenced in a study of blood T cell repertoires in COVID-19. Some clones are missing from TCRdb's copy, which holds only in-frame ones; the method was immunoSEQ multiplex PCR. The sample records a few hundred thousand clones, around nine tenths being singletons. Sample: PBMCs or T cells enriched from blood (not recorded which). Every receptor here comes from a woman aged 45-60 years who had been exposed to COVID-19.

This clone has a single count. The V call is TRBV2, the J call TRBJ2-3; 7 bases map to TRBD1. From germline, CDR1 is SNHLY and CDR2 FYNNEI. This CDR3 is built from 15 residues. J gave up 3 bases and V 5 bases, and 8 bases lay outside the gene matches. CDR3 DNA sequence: TGTGCCAGCAGTAAAGGGGGCCTTGGAACAGATACGCAGTATTTT. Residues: CASSKGGLGTDTQYF.

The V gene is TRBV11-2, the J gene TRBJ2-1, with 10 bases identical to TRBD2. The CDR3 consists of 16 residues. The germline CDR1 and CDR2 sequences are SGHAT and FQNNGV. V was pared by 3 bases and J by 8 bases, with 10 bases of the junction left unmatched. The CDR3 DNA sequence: TGTGCCAGCAGCTTCAGCGGGGGGGCCTTGATCGATGAGCAGTTCTTC. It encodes CASSFSGGALIDEQFF.

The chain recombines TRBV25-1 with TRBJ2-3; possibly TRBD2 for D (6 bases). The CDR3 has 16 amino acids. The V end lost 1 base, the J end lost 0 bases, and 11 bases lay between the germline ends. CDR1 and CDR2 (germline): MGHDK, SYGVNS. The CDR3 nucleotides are TGTGCCAGCAGTGAATTTCACGGACTAAGCACAGATACGCAGTATTTT. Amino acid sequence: CASSEFHGLSTDTQYF.

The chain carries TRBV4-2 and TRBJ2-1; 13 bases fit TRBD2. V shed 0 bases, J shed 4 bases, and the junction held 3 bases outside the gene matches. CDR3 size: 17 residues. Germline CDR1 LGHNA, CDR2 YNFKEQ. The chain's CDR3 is CASSQDGTSGVYNEQFF. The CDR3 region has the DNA TGTGCCAGCAGCCAAGATGGGACTAGCGGGGTTTACAATGAGCAGTTCTTC.

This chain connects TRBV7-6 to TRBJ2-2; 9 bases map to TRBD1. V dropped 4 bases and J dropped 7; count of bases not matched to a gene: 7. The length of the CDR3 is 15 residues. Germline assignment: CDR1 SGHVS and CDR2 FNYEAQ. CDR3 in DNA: TGTGCCAGCAGCTCCGGGACAGGGCAACACGGGGAGCTGTTTTTT. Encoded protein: CASSSGTGQHGELFF.

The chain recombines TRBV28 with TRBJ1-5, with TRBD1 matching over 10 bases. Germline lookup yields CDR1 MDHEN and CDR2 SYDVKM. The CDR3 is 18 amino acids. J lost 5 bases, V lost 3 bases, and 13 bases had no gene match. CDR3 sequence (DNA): TGTGCCAGCAGTTTTAGGAATTTGGGACAGGGGATTTATCAGCCCCAGCATTTT. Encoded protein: CASSFRNLGQGIYQPQHF.

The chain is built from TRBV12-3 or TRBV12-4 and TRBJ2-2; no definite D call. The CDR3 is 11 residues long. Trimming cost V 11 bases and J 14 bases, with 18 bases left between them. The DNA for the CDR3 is TGTGCCTCCAGAGGCGCTGTCGTACTGTTTTTT. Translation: CASRGAVVLFF.

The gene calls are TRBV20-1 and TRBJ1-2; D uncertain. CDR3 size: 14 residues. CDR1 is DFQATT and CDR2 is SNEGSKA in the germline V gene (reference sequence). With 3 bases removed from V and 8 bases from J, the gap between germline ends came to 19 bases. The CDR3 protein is CSASVVGEYGGYTF. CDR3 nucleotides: TGCAGTGCTAGTGTTGTCGGGGAGTATGGGGGCTACACCTTC.

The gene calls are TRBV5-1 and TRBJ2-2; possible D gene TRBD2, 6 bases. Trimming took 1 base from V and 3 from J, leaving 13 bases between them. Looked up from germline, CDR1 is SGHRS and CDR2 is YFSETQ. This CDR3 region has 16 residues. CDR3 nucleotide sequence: TGCGCCAGCAGCTTGAAGGCCCCGGGGGACACCGGGGAGCTGTTTTTT. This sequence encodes CASSLKAPGDTGELFF.

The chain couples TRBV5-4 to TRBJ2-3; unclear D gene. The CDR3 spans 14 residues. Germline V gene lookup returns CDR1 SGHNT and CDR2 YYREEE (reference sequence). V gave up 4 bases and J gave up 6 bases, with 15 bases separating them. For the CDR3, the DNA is TGTGCCAGCAGCCCCGAGTTAACCGAGGATACGCAGTATTTT. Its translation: CASSPELTEDTQYF.

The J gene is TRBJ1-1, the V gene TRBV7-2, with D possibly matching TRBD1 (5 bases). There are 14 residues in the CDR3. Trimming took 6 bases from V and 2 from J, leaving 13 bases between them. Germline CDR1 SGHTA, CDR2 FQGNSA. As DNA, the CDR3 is TGTGCCAGCAGACCGGGGGGTCTTAACACTGAAGCTTTCTTT. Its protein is CASRPGGLNTEAFF.

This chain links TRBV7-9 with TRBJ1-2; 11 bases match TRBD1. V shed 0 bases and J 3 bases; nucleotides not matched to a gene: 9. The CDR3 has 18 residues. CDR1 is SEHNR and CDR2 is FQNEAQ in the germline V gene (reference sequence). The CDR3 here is CASSLARDRGFLDYGYTF. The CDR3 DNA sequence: TGTGCCAGCAGCTTAGCCCGGGACAGGGGGTTTCTGGACTATGGCTACACCTTC.

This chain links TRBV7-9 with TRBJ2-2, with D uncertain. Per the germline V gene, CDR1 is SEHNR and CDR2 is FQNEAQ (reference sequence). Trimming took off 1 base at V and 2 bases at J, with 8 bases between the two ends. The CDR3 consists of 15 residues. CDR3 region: CASSLGRPNTGELFF. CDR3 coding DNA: TGTGCCAGCAGCTTAGGCAGGCCTAACACCGGGGAGCTGTTTTTT.

CDR3 sequence (DNA): TGTGCCAGCAGCTTGGGACAGACTTATAGCAATCAGCCCCAGCATTTT. It translates to CASSLGQTYSNQPQHF. The chain has TRBV7-2 and TRBJ1-5; 7 nucleotides agree with TRBD1. The CDR3 sequence is 16 residues long. Per germline, CDR1 SGHTA and CDR2 FQGNSA. V shed 3 bases and J 0 bases; nucleotides not matched to a gene: 5.

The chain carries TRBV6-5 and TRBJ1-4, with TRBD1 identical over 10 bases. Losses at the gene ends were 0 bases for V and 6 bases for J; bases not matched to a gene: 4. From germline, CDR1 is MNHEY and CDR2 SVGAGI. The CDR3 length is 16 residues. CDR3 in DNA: TGTGCCAGCAGTTACTCATTGACAGGGGGCTATGAAAAACTGTTTTTT. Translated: CASSYSLTGGYEKLFF.

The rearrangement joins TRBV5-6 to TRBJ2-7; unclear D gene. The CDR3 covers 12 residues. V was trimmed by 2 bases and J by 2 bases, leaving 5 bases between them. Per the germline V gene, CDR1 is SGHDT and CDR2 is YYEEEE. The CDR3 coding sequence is TGTGCCAGCAGCTTACTTCCCTACGAGCAGTACTTC. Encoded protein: CASSLLPYEQYF.

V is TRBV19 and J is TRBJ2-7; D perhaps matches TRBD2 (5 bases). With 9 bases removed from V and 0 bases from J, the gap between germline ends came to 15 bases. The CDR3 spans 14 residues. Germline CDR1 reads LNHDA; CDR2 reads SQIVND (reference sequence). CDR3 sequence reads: CASRPQGSSYEQYF. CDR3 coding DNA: TGTGCCAGCCGGCCCCAAGGGAGCTCCTACGAGCAGTACTTC.

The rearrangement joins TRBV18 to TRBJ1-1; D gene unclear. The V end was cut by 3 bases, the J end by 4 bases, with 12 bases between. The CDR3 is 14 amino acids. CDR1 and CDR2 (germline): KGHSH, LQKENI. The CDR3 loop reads CASSPLQEGTEAFF. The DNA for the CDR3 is TGTGCCAGCTCACCCTTGCAGGAGGGCACTGAAGCTTTCTTT.

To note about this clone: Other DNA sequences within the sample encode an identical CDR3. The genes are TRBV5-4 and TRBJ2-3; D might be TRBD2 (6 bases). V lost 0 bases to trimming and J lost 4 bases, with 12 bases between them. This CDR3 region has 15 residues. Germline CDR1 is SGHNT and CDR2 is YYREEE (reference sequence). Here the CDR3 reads CASSLAGLAPDTQYF. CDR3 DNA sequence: TGTGCCAGCAGCTTGGCCGGGCTAGCGCCAGATACGCAGTATTTT.

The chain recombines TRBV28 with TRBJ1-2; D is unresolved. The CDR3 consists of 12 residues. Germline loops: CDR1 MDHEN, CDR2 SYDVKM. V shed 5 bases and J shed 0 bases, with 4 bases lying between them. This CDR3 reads CASSQTNYGYTF. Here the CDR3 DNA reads TGTGCCAGCAGTCAGACTAACTATGGCTACACCTTC.

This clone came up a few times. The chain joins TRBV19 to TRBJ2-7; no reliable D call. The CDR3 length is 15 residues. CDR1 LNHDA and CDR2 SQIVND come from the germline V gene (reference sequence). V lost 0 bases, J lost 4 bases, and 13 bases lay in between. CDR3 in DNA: TGTGCCAGTAGTATAGAACCCAGGCCACGATACGAGCAGTACTTC. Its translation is CASSIEPRPRYEQYF.

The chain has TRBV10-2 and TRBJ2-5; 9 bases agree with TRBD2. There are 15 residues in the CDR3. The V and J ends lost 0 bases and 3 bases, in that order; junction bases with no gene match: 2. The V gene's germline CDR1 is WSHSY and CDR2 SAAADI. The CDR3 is CASSESRLAEETQYF. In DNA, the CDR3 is TGCGCCAGCAGTGAGTCGAGACTAGCGGAAGAGACCCAGTACTTC.

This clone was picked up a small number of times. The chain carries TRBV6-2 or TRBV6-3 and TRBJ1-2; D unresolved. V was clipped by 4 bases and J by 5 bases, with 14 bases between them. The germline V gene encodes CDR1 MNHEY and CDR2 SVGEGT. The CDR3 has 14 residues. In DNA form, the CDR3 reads TGTGCCAGCAGTTCCCTGGACGGACTGTATGGCTACACCTTC. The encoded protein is CASSSLDGLYGYTF.

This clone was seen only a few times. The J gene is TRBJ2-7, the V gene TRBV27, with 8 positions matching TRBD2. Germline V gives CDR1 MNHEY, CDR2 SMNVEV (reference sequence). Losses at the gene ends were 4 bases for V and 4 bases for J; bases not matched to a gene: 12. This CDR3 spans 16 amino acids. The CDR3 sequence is CASSYSLGTSGYEQYF. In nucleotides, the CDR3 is TGTGCCAGCAGTTATTCTCTCGGGACTAGTGGGTACGAGCAGTACTTC.